This T cell receptor (beta chain) emerged from a study of blood T cell repertoires in COVID-19. The V end was cut by 7 bases, the J end by 7 bases, with 18 bases between. Looked up from germline, CDR1 is SGHAT and CDR2 is FQNNGV. The CDR3 is 14 amino acids. Measured with immunoSEQ multiplex PCR; TCRdb has only the in-frame clones, and not every one. The sample comprises more than 150,000 clones, about 88% of which are singletons, and almost 1% rests with the top ten. The chain joins TRBV11-2 to TRBJ2-3, with D possibly TRBD2 on 5 matching bases. The TCR was taken from a man aged 18 to 30 with acute or convalescent COVID-19. Material for sequencing was peripheral blood. CDR3 sequence (DNA): TGTGCCAGCACGGGCGGGCTAGAGATGAATACGCAGTATTTT. This codes for CASTGGLEMNTQYF.